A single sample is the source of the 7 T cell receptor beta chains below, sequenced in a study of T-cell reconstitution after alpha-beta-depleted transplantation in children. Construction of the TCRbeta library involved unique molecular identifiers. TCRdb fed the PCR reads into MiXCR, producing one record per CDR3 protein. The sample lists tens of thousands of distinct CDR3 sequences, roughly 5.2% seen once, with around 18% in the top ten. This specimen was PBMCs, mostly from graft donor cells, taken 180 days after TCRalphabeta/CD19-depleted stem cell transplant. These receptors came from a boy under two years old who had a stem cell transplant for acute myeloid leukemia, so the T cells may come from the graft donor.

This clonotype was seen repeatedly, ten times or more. DNA for the CDR3: TGCGCCAGCAGCGGGGGGGAGTATTTT. This gives the protein CASSGGEYF. This chain connects TRBV4-3 to TRBJ2-3; 7 positions agree with TRBD2. CDR3 length: 9 residues. Per germline, CDR1 LGHNA and CDR2 YSLEER. V trimming: 5 bases; J trimming: 13 bases; junction bases outside the gene matches: 0.

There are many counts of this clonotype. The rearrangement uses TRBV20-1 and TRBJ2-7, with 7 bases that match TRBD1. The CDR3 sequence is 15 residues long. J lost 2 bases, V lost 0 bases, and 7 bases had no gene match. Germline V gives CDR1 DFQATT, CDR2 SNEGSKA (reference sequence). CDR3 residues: CSAREMTGPTYEQYF. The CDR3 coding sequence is TGCAGTGCTAGAGAGATGACAGGGCCCACCTACGAGCAGTACTTC.

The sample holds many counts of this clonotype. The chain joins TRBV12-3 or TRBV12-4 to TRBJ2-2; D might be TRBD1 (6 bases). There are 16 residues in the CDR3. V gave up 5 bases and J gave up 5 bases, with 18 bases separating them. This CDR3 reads CASSPPPGEGTGELFF. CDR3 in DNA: TGTGCCAGCAGTCCCCCCCCAGGGGAAGGGACCGGGGAGCTGTTTTTT.

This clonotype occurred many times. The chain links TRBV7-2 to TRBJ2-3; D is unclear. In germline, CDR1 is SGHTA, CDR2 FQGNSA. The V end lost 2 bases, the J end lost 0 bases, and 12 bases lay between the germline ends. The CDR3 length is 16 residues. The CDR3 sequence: CASSLQQALSTDTQYF. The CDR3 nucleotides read TGTGCCAGCAGCTTACAGCAGGCGCTCAGCACAGATACGCAGTATTTT.

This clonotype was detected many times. The chain's CDR3 is CSANSGMNTEAFF. For the CDR3, the DNA is TGCAGTGCGAACAGTGGAATGAACACTGAAGCTTTCTTT. The chain joins TRBV20-1 to TRBJ1-1, with D unresolved. The germline V and J ends were trimmed by 6 bases and 0 bases, with 11 bases remaining between them. The CDR3 covers 13 residues. The germline V gene encodes CDR1 DFQATT and CDR2 SNEGSKA (reference sequence).

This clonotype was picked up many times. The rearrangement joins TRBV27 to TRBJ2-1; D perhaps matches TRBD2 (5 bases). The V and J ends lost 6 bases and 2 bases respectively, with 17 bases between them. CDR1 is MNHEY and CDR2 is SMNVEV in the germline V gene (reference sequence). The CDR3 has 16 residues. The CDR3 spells CASSRTPLGAYNEQFF. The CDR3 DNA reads TGTGCCAGCAGCCGCACCCCACTAGGAGCCTACAATGAGCAGTTCTTC.

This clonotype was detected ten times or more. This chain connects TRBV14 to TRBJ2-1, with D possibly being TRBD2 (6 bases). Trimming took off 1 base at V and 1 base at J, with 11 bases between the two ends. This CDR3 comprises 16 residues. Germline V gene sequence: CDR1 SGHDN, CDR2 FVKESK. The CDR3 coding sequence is TGTGCCAGCAGCCAAGGATCGCGGGGTTCCTACAATGAGCAGTTCTTC. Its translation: CASSQGSRGSYNEQFF.